One and the same sample provided the 18 T cell receptor beta chains below, sequenced in a study of T cells in localized non-small cell lung cancer. Data came from immunoSEQ multiplex PCR; TCRdb stores just in-frame clones and leaves some out. The table has 1,500 to 2,000 clones, about a fifth seen once. The source was normal lung tissue next to the tumor, collected before any cancer treatment. Receptor source: a female donor of 60 years or more with stage I lung adenocarcinoma.

V usage is TRBV15 and J usage is TRBJ1-5, with D possibly TRBD1 on 6 matching bases. V was pared by 1 base and J by 7 bases, with 17 bases between. This CDR3 is 16 amino acids long. Per the germline V gene, CDR1 is LNHNV and CDR2 is YYDKDF (reference sequence). This CDR3 is CATSRGGLRGGQPQHF. CDR3 sequence (DNA): TGTGCCACCAGCAGAGGGGGGCTGAGGGGTGGGCAGCCCCAGCATTTT.

The V gene is TRBV19, the J gene TRBJ1-5, with 8 bases aligning to TRBD1. V shed 4 bases and J 4 bases; nucleotides not matched to a gene: 6. Germline CDR1 LNHDA, CDR2 SQIVND (reference sequence). This CDR3 has 15 residues. Here the CDR3 reads CASSTLDRENQPQHF. The CDR3 DNA reads TGTGCCAGTAGTACTCTGGACAGGGAAAATCAGCCCCAGCATTTT.

The genes are TRBV11-3 and TRBJ1-3; D may be TRBD1 (6 bases). Germline CDR1 is SGHNT and CDR2 is YENEEA. The CDR3 is made up of 15 amino acids. V was shortened by 8 bases and J by 3 bases, with 17 bases between the two germline ends. As DNA, the CDR3 is TGTGCCAGCTCCAACCCCGGGACAAGTGGAAACACCATATATTTT. Protein product: CASSNPGTSGNTIYF.

This clone was detected a few times. This chain joins TRBV11-3 and TRBJ1-2, with D possibly being TRBD1 (6 bases). This CDR3 contains 14 residues. Germline V gives CDR1 SGHNT, CDR2 YENEEA. Trimming removed 3 bases from V and 6 bases from J, with 14 bases in between. The DNA for the CDR3 is TGTGCCAGCAGCTTGGGGGGACAAGGGGATGGCTACACCTTC. This encodes CASSLGGQGDGYTF.

Only a few counts were recorded for this clone. Other nucleotide sequences from this sample produce the same CDR3. The chain recombines TRBV19 with TRBJ1-1; 8 nucleotides agree with TRBD1. The CDR3 is 14 amino acids. The trim removed 5 bases at V and 5 bases at J, leaving 7 bases unmatched. Germline V gene sequence: CDR1 LNHDA, CDR2 SQIVND (reference sequence). The CDR3 protein is CASSPGQGWTEAFF. DNA of the CDR3: TGTGCCAGTAGTCCTGGACAGGGCTGGACTGAAGCTTTCTTT.

The table lists this clone with a few counts. V usage is TRBV4-1 and J usage is TRBJ1-1; 9 nucleotides align to TRBD1. V was pared by 4 bases and J by 7 bases, with 16 bases of the junction left unmatched. Germline CDR1 MGHRA, CDR2 YSYEKL. The CDR3 contains 17 residues. CDR3 residues: CASSPDPGQGVPYEAFF. CDR3 bases: TGCGCCAGCAGCCCGGATCCGGGACAGGGAGTGCCTTATGAAGCTTTCTTT.

The chain carries TRBV6-8 and TRBJ1-1; unclear D gene. CDR3 size: 16 residues. Germline V gene sequence: CDR1 MNHGY, CDR2 SAAAGT. Trimming pared 0 bases from V and 6 bases from J, leaving 17 bases between. The CDR3 spells CASSYSMGSLGSEAFF. CDR3 bases: TGTGCCAGCAGTTACTCGATGGGTTCCTTAGGTTCTGAAGCTTTCTTT.

The genes are TRBV30 and TRBJ2-2; D gene ambiguous. This CDR3 is 11 amino acids long. Germline CDR1 GTSNPN, CDR2 SVGIG (reference sequence). Between the trimmed V and J ends, which lost 4 bases and 5 bases, there was a span of 5 bases. The CDR3 DNA sequence: TGTGCCTGGAAGGGTACCGGGGAGCTGTTTTTT. This encodes CAWKGTGELFF.

CDR3 sequence reads: CASSKGENDNYNEQFF. The CDR3 DNA follows: TGTGCCAGCAGTAAGGGAGAAAACGATAACTACAATGAGCAGTTCTTC. V and J are TRBV9 and TRBJ2-1; perhaps TRBD2 as D (5 bases). Germline values: CDR1 SGDLS, CDR2 YYNGEE. The CDR3 covers 16 residues. Trimming removed 5 bases from V and 3 bases from J, with 18 bases in between.

By sample fraction, this clone is hyperexpanded. The rearrangement links TRBV6-1 to TRBJ1-3; 7 nucleotides align to TRBD1. CDR3 size: 15 residues. Trimming cost V 0 bases and J 5 bases; bases outside gene matches: 4. CDR1 is MNHNS, CDR2 SASEGT, per germline. CDR3 amino acids: CASSEASTGRNTIYF. The CDR3 nucleotides read TGTGCCAGCAGTGAAGCATCGACAGGGCGAAACACCATATATTTT.

This clone showed up just a few times. The chain employs TRBV28 and TRBJ2-6, with D perhaps TRBD1 or TRBD2 (5 bases each). The CDR3 covers 16 residues. Trimming removed 4 bases at V and 1 base at J, with 11 bases between. Germline-derived CDR1 and CDR2 are MDHEN and SYDVKM. As DNA, the CDR3 is TGTGCCAGCAGTTCCCCGGGGCGTTCTGGGGCCAACGTCCTGACTTTC. It codes for CASSSPGRSGANVLTF.

The rearrangement joins TRBV5-1 to TRBJ1-6; D is unclear. The V end was cut by 6 bases, the J end by 7 bases, with 14 bases between. Germline V gives CDR1 SGHRS, CDR2 YFSETQ. The CDR3 has 14 residues. The CDR3 here is CASTTPEINSPLHF. The CDR3 DNA follows: TGCGCCAGCACAACCCCGGAGATAAATTCACCCCTCCACTTT.

The J gene is TRBJ2-7, the V gene TRBV29-1; D might be TRBD1 (6 bases). CDR3 length: 14 residues. Germline V gene data show CDR1 as SQVTM and CDR2 as ANQGSEA. With 2 bases removed from V and 0 bases from J, the gap between germline ends came to 11 bases. The CDR3 DNA reads as TGCAGCGTTGAACGGGACACCAACTCCTACGAGCAGTACTTC. Amino acids: CSVERDTNSYEQYF.

V is TRBV11-3 and J is TRBJ1-5; TRBD1 agrees at 7 bases. Germline CDR1 reads SGHNT; CDR2 reads YENEEA. Germline trimming cut 4 bases from V and 2 bases from J; bases unmatched to any gene: 2. This CDR3 comprises 14 residues. Here the CDR3 DNA reads TGTGCCAGCAGCTACGGGACAGGCAATCAGCCCCAGCATTTT. Translation: CASSYGTGNQPQHF.

The chain joins TRBV29-1 to TRBJ1-2; 7 nucleotides line up with TRBD1. Per the germline V gene, CDR1 is SQVTM and CDR2 is ANQGSEA. This CDR3 contains 12 residues. V gave up 7 bases and J gave up 5 bases; unmatched junction bases: 7. In DNA form, the CDR3 reads TGCAGCGCCGAGGACAGGTGGTATGGCTACACCTTC. As protein: CSAEDRWYGYTF.

By sample share, this clone is medium-sized. CDR3 nucleotides: TGTGCCAGCACTAATAGCGGACCGGGTGATACGCAGTATTTT. Translated, it gives CASTNSGPGDTQYF. This chain joins TRBV12-5 and TRBJ2-3; tentatively, D is TRBD2 (6 bases). Germline CDR1 and CDR2: LGHNT and FRNRAP. This CDR3 is built from 14 residues. Full variable domain (remainder filled in from reference TRBV12-5 and TRBJ2-3): DARVTQTPRHKVTEMGQEVTMRCQPILGHNTVFWYRQTMMQGLELLAYFRNRAPLDDSGMPKDRFSAEMPDATLATLKIQPSEPRDSAVYFCASTNSGPGDTQYFGPGTRLTVL.

This clone ranks as medium-sized (0.01 to 0.1%). This chain joins TRBV11-3 and TRBJ1-5; D is unresolved. This CDR3 contains 15 residues. Germline V gene sequence: CDR1 SGHNT, CDR2 YENEEA. V lost 1 base and J lost 4, with 11 bases in between. CDR3: CASSLGPGKNQPQHF. Written as DNA, the CDR3 is TGTGCCAGCAGCTTAGGGCCCGGGAAGAATCAGCCCCAGCATTTT. The full variable domain, its missing parts supplied by reference TRBV11-3 and TRBJ1-5, is EAGVVQSPRYKIIEKKQPVAFWCNPISGHNTLYWYLQNLGQGPELLIRYENEEAVDDSQLPKDRFSAERLKGVDSTLKIQPAELGDSAVYLCASSLGPGKNQPQHFGDGTRLSIL.

J is TRBJ1-1 and V is TRBV9; the D gene is possibly TRBD1 (5 bases). The CDR3 is 14 residues long. Germline loops: CDR1 SGDLS, CDR2 YYNGEE. V was cut by 3 bases and J by 4 bases, with 13 bases left in between. Here the CDR3 reads CASSAIQGGTEAFF. For the CDR3, the DNA is TGTGCCAGCAGCGCCATCCAGGGAGGCACTGAAGCTTTCTTT.